The rows below give T cell receptor beta chains drawn from one sample of a study of blood T cell repertoires in COVID-19. The repertoire was sequenced with immunoSEQ multiplex PCR; TCRdb's copy has only in-frame clones and lacks some. Among almost 200,000 clones, about four fifths were seen once, and the ten largest hold approximately 5.9%. Sequencing was performed on peripheral blood. These receptors were taken from a middle-aged woman with COVID-19, enrolled during active disease. Both conserved end residues are part of each CDR3. Each record gives: J gene, clone size, D gene, V gene, CDR3 protein, CDR3 DNA. A D gene is named only where the DNA matches it firmly. A row's size may be missing; if present it is once, few, many or a size class.

>TRBJ1-4|.|.|TRBV27
CASSIRQNEKLFF
TGTGCCAGCAGTATCCGACAGAATGAAAAACTGTTTTTT
>TRBJ1-3|.|.|TRBV6-5
CASSYTWQASGNTIYF
TGTGCCAGCAGTTACACGTGGCAGGCCTCTGGAAACACCATATATTTT
>TRBJ1-1|.|TRBD1|TRBV14
CASSRRQGDTEAFF
TGTGCCAGCAGCCGCCGACAGGGAGACACTGAAGCTTTCTTT
>TRBJ2-3|.|.|TRBV5-4
CASSLEGDGDTQYF
TGTGCCAGCAGCTTGGAGGGGGATGGGGATACGCAGTATTTT
>TRBJ2-3|.|TRBD2|TRBV6-5
CASSLGLAGSTDTQYF
TGTGCCAGCAGTTTAGGACTAGCTGGGAGCACAGATACGCAGTATTTT
>TRBJ1-6|.|TRBD1|TRBV15
CATSRGQGDNSPLHF
TGTGCCACCAGCAGAGGACAGGGGGACAATTCACCCCTCCACTTT
>TRBJ1-4|once|TRBD1|TRBV7-9
CASRHGTANEKLFF
TGTGCCAGCAGACACGGGACAGCTAATGAAAAACTGTTTTTT
>TRBJ2-3|few|.|TRBV7-2
CASSLLAGTDTQYF
TGTGCCAGCAGCTTATTAGCGGGCACAGATACGCAGTATTTT
>TRBJ2-2|.|TRBD2|TRBV27
CASAGAGGPSGELFF
TGTGCCAGCGCTGGGGCGGGAGGGCCGAGCGGGGAGCTGTTTTTT
>TRBJ1-1|.|.|TRBV4-2
CASSQEQGSRAFF
TGTGCCAGCAGCCAGGAACAGGGATCGCGAGCTTTCTTT